This record looks at one TCR beta chain sequence and its context. Per the original data handling: The assay estimated nucleated cells by amplifying reference gene primers. This table comes from immunoSEQ multiplex PCR, and its TCRdb copy is limited to in-frame clones, with some not included. V and J calls plus clone size are reproduced from that table; the DNA served to infer D and trimming. The sample lists about 120,000 clones, roughly 89% occurring once. Seattle cases were enrolled at active infection and followed longitudinally. The CDR3 extends over 16 amino acids. Germline loops: CDR1 MNHEY, CDR2 SVGEGT. Trimming cost V 5 bases and J 4 bases, with 15 bases left between them. This sample was included in a study of blood T cell repertoires in COVID-19. Overall study context: Samples taken during acute and convalescent COVID-19 were collected in the United States, Italy and Spain.

The TCR originated in a woman aged 60 to 75 with COVID-19, enrolled during active disease. The sequencing input was peripheral blood. J is TRBJ2-6 and V is TRBV6-2 or TRBV6-3; D gene unclear. The CDR3 DNA reads as TGTGCCAGCAGTGCCCAGACTTTCTCCGGGGCCAACGTCCTGACTTTC. Its protein product is CASSAQTFSGANVLTF.